The entry that follows covers one TCR beta chain sequence. The data were obtained in a study of blood T cell repertoires in COVID-19. Study information: Acute and convalescent COVID-19 samples came from the United States, Italy and Spain. Sample material is recorded as cDNA or gDNA derived from T cells, B-cell-depleted T cells, or PBMCs.

Profiled with immunoSEQ multiplex PCR; TCRdb holds only in-frame clones, not every one. The top ten hold about 12% of the sample, which has roughly 130,000 clones, more than 70% seen once. V shed 5 bases and J 8 bases; nucleotides not matched to a gene: 9. CDR1 and CDR2 (germline): MNHEY, SVGAGI. The CDR3 extends over 14 amino acids. This TCR was recovered from a woman younger than 45 who had recovered from COVID-19. Sequences were obtained from peripheral blood. The chain recombines TRBV6-5 with TRBJ1-2, with 9 positions matching TRBD1. CDR3 residues: CASSRDRARDGYTF. The CDR3 DNA sequence: TGTGCCAGCAGTAGGGACAGGGCGCGGGACGGCTACACCTTC.